This T cell receptor (beta chain) stems from a study of blood T cell repertoires in COVID-19 (TCRdb year 2020). For the wider study: The collaborator samples originated in the United States, Italy and Spain and spanned the acute and convalescent phases of COVID-19. HLA class I and class II types, where available, came from metadata supplied by the sample provider rather than from assay-based typing. A freely available public database, intended as a resource for researchers studying the immune response to SARS-CoV-2, is where the repertoires were released. Samples came from the ongoing ImmuneRACE study (first 160 participants) plus 1,254 subjects from 6 global collaborators. Subjects who had been exposed to COVID-19, were actively infected with it, or had recovered from it provided the deeply sampled blood TCRbeta repertoires that made up the dataset. Nearly every sample came with metadata listing a de-identified subject ID, COVID-19 status, age in years and sex. The prospective study material was composed of cDNA or gDNA derived from T cells, B-cell-depleted T cells, or PBMCs. The study at large found these results: How much clinical and demographic metadata was included differed by source and by participant, and the metadata was provided uncurated.

With regard to this clone: It lacks a known antigen. It has no much larger one-base neighbor in the sample; base qualities were not kept.

V is pared back by 7 bases and J by 0 bases, with 9 bases lying between the germline termini. In the germline V gene (reference sequence), CDR1 corresponds to SEHNR and CDR2 to FQNEAQ. Including the terminal cysteine and phenylalanine, the CDR3 comprises 14 residues. Only CDR3 DNA is held: 42 bases, read in frame from base 1. TCRbeta CDR3 regions were amplified from genomic DNA using the immunoSEQ Assay, a bias-controlled multiplex PCR. Regarding the original processing steps: The number of nucleated cells in each sample was estimated by amplification of reference gene primers within the assay. To quantify the absolute abundance of each unique TCRbeta CDR3 rearrangement, sequence reads were collapsed and filtered. For each sample, productive Simpson clonality was calculated as the square root of Simpson's diversity index over productive rearrangements. TCRdb holds this immuneACCESS table with in-frame rearrangements only. Some clones are missing; in checked studies, unresolved V genes explain under half, and the rest has no known cause. Clone size and the V and J calls come from that table; the DNA yielded D and trimming. The sample table holds over 250,000 clones, of which approximately 92% were seen once. The leading ten clones occupy around 1.1% of the sample.

Enrolling through a virtual design, the prospective study's participants ranged in age from roughly 18 to 89 years and lived across about two dozen United States geographic areas. In the prospective study, participants were assigned to cohorts based on the clinical history participants reported in a screening survey and a study questionnaire. ImmuneRACE Cohort 3 recovered participants were defined by two consecutive negative NP/OP PCR tests, healthcare professional clearance, or symptom resolution. In the prospective study, whole blood, serum and a nasopharyngeal or oropharyngeal swab were collected from each participant by mobile phlebotomists. Additional blood draws and questionnaires over a roughly two-month period could optionally be provided by prospective study participants. Before DNA extraction, blood samples from the prospective study were shipped at room temperature or frozen.

This TCR was recovered from a woman under 40 who had recovered from COVID-19. Here the chain combines TRBV7-9 and TRBJ2-2; the D gene cannot be resolved reliably. Sequencing was performed on PBMCs or T cells enriched from blood (not recorded which). The CDR3 sequence is CASTERANTGELFF. DNA sequence: TGTGCCAGCACCGAGCGAGCGAACACCGGGGAGCTGTTTTTT.